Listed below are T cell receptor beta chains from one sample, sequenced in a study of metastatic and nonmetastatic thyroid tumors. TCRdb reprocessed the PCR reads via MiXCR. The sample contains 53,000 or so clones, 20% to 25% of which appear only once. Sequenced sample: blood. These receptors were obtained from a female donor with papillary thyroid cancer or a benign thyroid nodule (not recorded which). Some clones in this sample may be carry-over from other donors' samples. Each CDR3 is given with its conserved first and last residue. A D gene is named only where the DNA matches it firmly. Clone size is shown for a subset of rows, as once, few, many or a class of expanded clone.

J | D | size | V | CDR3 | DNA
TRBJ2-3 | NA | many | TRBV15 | CATSRVASGTDTQYF | TGTGCCACCAGCAGAGTTGCTAGCGGCACAGATACGCAGTATTTT
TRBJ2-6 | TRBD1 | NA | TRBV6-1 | CASRPGTESESNVLTF | TGTGCCAGCAGACCCGGGACAGAGTCTGAGTCCAACGTCCTGACTTTC
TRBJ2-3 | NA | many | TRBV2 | CASSEQHQNTQYF | TGTGCCAGCAGTGAACAGCACCAGAATACGCAGTATTTT
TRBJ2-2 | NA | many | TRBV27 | CASTFTGLTGELFF | TGTGCCAGCACGTTCACAGGGCTTACCGGGGAGCTGTTTTTT
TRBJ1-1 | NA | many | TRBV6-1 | CASKIWYEAFF | TGTGCCAGCAAAATCTGGTATGAAGCTTTCTTT
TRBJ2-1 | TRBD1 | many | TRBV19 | CASTKTGGKYNEQFF | TGTGCCAGTACAAAGACAGGGGGCAAGTACAATGAGCAGTTCTTC
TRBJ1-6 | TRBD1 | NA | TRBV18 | CASSLGQGNSPLHF | TGTGCCAGCTCACTAGGACAGGGAAATTCACCCCTCCACTTT
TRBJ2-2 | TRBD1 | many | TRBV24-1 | CATSDRYRGVAGELFF | TGTGCCACCAGTGATCGGTACAGGGGGGTGGCCGGGGAGCTGTTTTTT
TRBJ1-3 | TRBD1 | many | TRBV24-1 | CATSDHPGQGGNTIYF | TGTGCCACCAGTGATCATCCGGGACAGGGGGGAAACACCATATATTTT
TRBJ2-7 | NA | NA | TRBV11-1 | CASSTTGTASSYEHYF | TGTGCGAGCAGCACCACTGGGACGGCCAGCTCCTACGAGCATTACTTC
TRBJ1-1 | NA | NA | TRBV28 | CANRWDIVNTEAFF | TGTGCCAACAGATGGGACATCGTGAACACTGAAGCTTTCTTT
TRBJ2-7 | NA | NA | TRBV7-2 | CASSLVGGKYEQYF | TGTGCCAGCAGCTTAGTAGGCGGAAAATACGAGCAGTACTTC
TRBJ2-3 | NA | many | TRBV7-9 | CASSISTATDTQYF | TGTGCCAGCAGCATATCGACGGCCACAGATACGCAGTATTTT
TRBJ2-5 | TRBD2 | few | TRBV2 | CASVGTSGIPETQYF | TGTGCCAGCGTGGGGACTAGCGGGATCCCCGAGACCCAGTACTTC
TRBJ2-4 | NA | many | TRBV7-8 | CASSSREKNIQYF | TGTGCCAGCAGCTCAAGGGAAAAAAACATTCAGTACTTC
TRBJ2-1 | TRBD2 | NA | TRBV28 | CASGTPGTSGKVEQFF | TGTGCCAGCGGTACCCCCGGGACTAGCGGTAAGGTTGAGCAGTTCTTC
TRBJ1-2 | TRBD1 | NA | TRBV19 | CATTGLGGGYTF | TGTGCCACCACAGGGCTAGGGGGCGGCTACACCTTC
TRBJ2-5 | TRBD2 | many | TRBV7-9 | CASSLGRLAEQETQYF | TGTGCCAGCAGCTTAGGGAGACTAGCGGAACAAGAGACCCAGTACTTC
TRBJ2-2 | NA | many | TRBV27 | CASSLEGTGGELFF | TGTGCCAGCAGTTTAGAAGGGACCGGCGGGGAGCTGTTTTTT
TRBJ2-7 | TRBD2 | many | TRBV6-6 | CASSYRTSGSHEQYF | TGTGCCAGCAGTTACCGGACTAGCGGGAGCCACGAGCAGTACTTC
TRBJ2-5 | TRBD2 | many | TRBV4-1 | CASSQGTSGIGETQYF | TGCGCCAGCAGCCAGGGGACTAGCGGGATTGGGGAGACCCAGTACTTC